Listed below are T cell receptor beta chains from one sample, sequenced in a study of blood T cells in healthy people across ages. TCRdb re-called the 5' RACE reads with MiXCR, one entry per CDR3 protein. The profile shows about 1.8 million distinct CDR3 sequences, less than 50% of them singletons. Sequencing was done on a sample of blood. The receptors derive from a woman between 40 and 50 years old in good health. Each CDR3 is given with its conserved first and last residue.

TRBJ2-3 | TRBV28 | CASSLVGDYESDTQYF
TRBJ2-3 | TRBV11-2 | CASSLWIREDTQYF
TRBJ1-6 | TRBV6-5 | CAIRDRVSHNSPLHF
TRBJ2-5 | TRBV4-3 | CASSQDMGGETQYF
TRBJ2-2 | TRBV5-1 | CASSLNAANTGELFF
TRBJ2-7 | TRBV7-8 | CASSLAPKYEQYF
TRBJ1-6 | TRBV7-2 | CASSPGQGDLLHF
TRBJ2-1 | TRBV10-3 | CAISESLSGSYNEQFF
TRBJ2-5 | TRBV5-1 | CASSGRTGTETQYF
TRBJ1-2 | TRBV20-1 | CSALDRGWGYGYTF
TRBJ2-3 | TRBV28 | CASTATAGGRDTQYF
. | TRBV7-7 | CASSLGASGVVSQETQYF
TRBJ2-5 | TRBV29-1 | CSVRFYRTGEETQYF
TRBJ2-1 | TRBV28 | CASSLEGRPDNEQFF
TRBJ1-2 | TRBV15 | CATSRDRADSIGYTF
TRBJ1-5 | TRBV20-1 | CSARERDRNQPQHF
TRBJ2-5 | TRBV15 | CATSRTQGVSETQYF
TRBJ1-5 | TRBV2 | CASKGNSNQPQHF
TRBJ2-6 | TRBV6-2/TRBV6-3 | CASRPRAPGANVLTF
TRBJ1-2 | TRBV5-1 | CASSYLTDRGGYTF